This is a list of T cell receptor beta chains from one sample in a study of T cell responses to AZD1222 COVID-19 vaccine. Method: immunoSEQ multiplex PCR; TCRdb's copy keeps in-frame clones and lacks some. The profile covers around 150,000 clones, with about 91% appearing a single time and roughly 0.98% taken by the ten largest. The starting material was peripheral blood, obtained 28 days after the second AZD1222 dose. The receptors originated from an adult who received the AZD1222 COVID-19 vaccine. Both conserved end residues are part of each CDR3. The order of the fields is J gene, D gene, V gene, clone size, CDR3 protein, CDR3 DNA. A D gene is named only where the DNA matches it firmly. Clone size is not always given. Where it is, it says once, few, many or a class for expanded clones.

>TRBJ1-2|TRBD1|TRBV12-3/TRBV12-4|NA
CASSSPTGGDTF
TGTGCCAGCAGCTCCCCTACAGGGGGGGACACCTTC
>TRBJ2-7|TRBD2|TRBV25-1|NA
CASSDIAGGVEEQYF
TGTGCCAGCAGTGACATAGCGGGGGGTGTGGAGGAGCAGTACTTC
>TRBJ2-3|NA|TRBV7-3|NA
CASSLADHTDTQYF
TGTGCCAGCAGCTTAGCGGACCACACAGATACGCAGTATTTT
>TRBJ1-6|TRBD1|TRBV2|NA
CASSEPTGGGSPLHF
TGTGCCAGCAGTGAACCGACAGGGGGAGGTTCACCCCTCCACTTT
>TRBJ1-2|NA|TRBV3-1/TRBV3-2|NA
CASSQGGVVYGYTF
TGTGCCAGCAGCCAAGGAGGGGTTGTCTATGGCTACACCTTC
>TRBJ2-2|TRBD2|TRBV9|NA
CASTQTSGGPANTGELFF
TGTGCCAGCACCCAGACTAGCGGGGGGCCCGCGAACACCGGGGAGCTGTTTTTT
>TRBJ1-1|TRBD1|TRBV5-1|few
CASSLYPGTGGLDTEAFF
TGCGCCAGCAGCTTATACCCCGGGACAGGGGGTTTGGACACTGAAGCTTTCTTT
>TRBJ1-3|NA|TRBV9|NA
CASSVEWAGNTIYF
TGTGCCAGCAGCGTAGAGTGGGCTGGAAACACCATATATTTT
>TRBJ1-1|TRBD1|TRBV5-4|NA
CASSLVDRAGTEAFF
TGTGCCAGCAGCTTGGTAGACAGGGCGGGAACTGAAGCTTTCTTT
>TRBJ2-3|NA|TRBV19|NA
CASSTGLTTSTDTQYF
TGTGCCAGTAGTACCGGACTGACTACTAGCACAGATACGCAGTATTTT
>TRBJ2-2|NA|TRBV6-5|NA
CASIEGNAGELFF
TGTGCCAGCATAGAAGGGAACGCCGGGGAGCTGTTTTTT